This TCR beta chain was captured by sequencing in a study of T cell responses to AZD1222 COVID-19 vaccine. Sequenced by immunoSEQ multiplex PCR; TCRdb stores in-frame clones only, minus some. The sample records fewer than 85,000 clones, approximately 88% being singletons. This specimen consisted of peripheral blood, obtained on day 0 of AZD1222 vaccination. The receptor was isolated from an adult in good health.

This chain's CDR3 is CASSVRRDDEQYF. The CDR3 region has the DNA TGTGCCAGCAGCGTGAGAAGGGACGACGAGCAGTACTTC. The chain links TRBV7-9 to TRBJ2-7, with D possibly called TRBD1 or TRBD2 (5 bases each). This CDR3 has 13 residues. With 5 bases removed from V and 5 bases from J, the gap between germline ends came to 13 bases. Germline CDR1 and CDR2: SEHNR and FQNEAQ (reference sequence).